This T cell receptor (beta chain) was recorded in a study of HIV-infected children after antiretroviral therapy interruption (dated by TCRdb to between 2018 and 2021). Study-level background: The study included eight children, four on planned treatment interruption and four on continuous treatment, and all eight had a CD4+ count above 500 and a viral load below 50 copies/ml. The interruption group had a median age of roughly 8.9 years, and the continuous treatment group had a median age of approximately 8 years. Exposure to EBV and CMV had been recorded for most participating children. Interruption-arm samples came from week 0, week 12, end of interruption (week 24 or 48), and about 3 years after study end. For the continuous-treatment arm, samples from the corresponding weeks 0, 48 and 150 were analyzed. Alongside measurements of thymic output, the study compared TCR repertoires of children on planned treatment interruption with TCR repertoires of children on continuous antiretroviral treatment. Study-wide findings and limitations: In naive CD4+ repertoires of PTI patients, CDR3 sharing between time points fell after interruption began; many sequences were shared between end of interruption and 3 years later. An increase in the naive CD4+ Gini coefficient was observed by the end of treatment interruption, suggesting clonal expansion, and a return to baseline was observed by 3 years. Sorted CD45RA+ naive cells might include minor non-naive CD45RA+ populations such as EMRA or stem memory cells. The small number of patients is a limitation of the study, so the data should be interpreted with caution.

The sample's treatment or condition, from its label and the paper: PENTA 11 planned treatment interruption arm or continuous ART arm. Participants were children from the United Kingdom aged 2 to 15 years who had received at least three-drug ART for at least 24 weeks. The study required cryopreserved PBMCs containing at least 5 million viable cells, and a handful of candidate patients were excluded because of low viable PBMC yield. Using a FACSAria III cell sorter, naive CD4+ CD45RA+ CD45RO- T cells were FACS-sorted out of thawed PBMCs. The sorted cells were fixed, and RNA was then extracted with the RNeasy FFPE kit and afterward with the RNeasy Micro kit. Turning to this clonotype: Its target antigen remains unknown. No per-base quality is available; no much larger clone lies one base away.

Receptors were amplified or captured by 3' RACE. TCR libraries were built from RNA using a 3' RACE protocol with unique molecular identifiers to correct PCR amplification bias. Up to about 12 amplicon libraries were pooled and sequenced on an Illumina MiSeq with v2 2x250 paired-end chemistry. The original methods were these. Decombinator was used to process the reads, assigning V and J genes and CDR3 and applying barcode-based correction of errors and PCR bias. Repertoires were subsampled to equal depth before Gini coefficients were calculated with the R ineq package. Three approaches were used to assess CDR3 similarity: GLIPH, Hamming distance and a shared triplet metric. The raw public reads went through TCRdb reprocessing: fastp at Q25, MiXCR clone calling, in-frame beta chains kept. CDR3 protein duplicates are merged, each entry listing the most common genes and DNA. V and J calls and clone size were set by TCRdb, not the authors. Within this sample are about 89,000 distinct CDR3 sequences, with about 7.2% of them counted one time only. Together, the top ten hold roughly 1.1% of the sample.

The CDR3, cysteine through phenylalanine, is 16 amino acids long. The sequence is cut down to CDR3 DNA, 48 bases in frame from base 1. CDR1 ENHRY and CDR2 SYGVKD are derived from the germline V gene. V and J are trimmed by 0 bases and 4 bases, and the gene matches miss 7 bases of the junction. The sequence links TRBV10-3 to TRBJ2-3; 7 middle bases align to TRBD2. The receptor was isolated from a pool of human donors with HIV. The source material was CD45RA+ CD4+ T cells from PBMCs, pooled from several time points, sampled from a donor given antiretroviral therapy, either interrupted or continuous. Sample cell subset or site, as interpreted from the label and publication: naive CD4+ CD45RA+ CD45RO- T cells. The DNA sequence follows: TGTGCCATCAGTGAGTCAGCGGGGCGCGAGGCAGATACGCAGTATTTT. Translation gives CAISESAGREADTQYF.